The next 24 T cell receptor beta chains were all read from a single sample in a study of cytomegalovirus exposure and HLA in healthy donors. PCR primers comprised 60 Vbeta and 13 Jbeta primers. TCRdb's table, derived via immunoSEQ multiplex PCR, lists solely in-frame clones and lacks some. Among fewer than 95,000 clones listed, about 84% were seen once. Sample: PBMCs. These receptor sequences come from a man aged 18-30 years in good health and CMV-seronegative.

The rearrangement joins TRBV6-4 to TRBJ2-1; tentative D call: TRBD1 (6 bases). Germline V lookup: CDR1 MRHNA, CDR2 SNTAGT. V lost 4 bases and J 7 bases, leaving 20 bases between the germline ends. The CDR3 is 16 residues long. DNA for the CDR3: TGTGCCAGCAGTGGGGGCCTCGAGACAGGAGCTAATGAGCAGTTCTTC. Its translation is CASSGGLETGANEQFF.

The chain joins TRBV5-1 to TRBJ2-1; D is unclear. CDR3 length: 14 amino acids. Germline V CDR1 and CDR2: SGHRS, YFSETQ. The V and J ends lost 0 bases and 1 base respectively, with 5 bases between them. The CDR3 DNA sequence: TGCGCCAGCAGCTTGGACACATCCTACAATGAGCAGTTCTTC. This sequence encodes CASSLDTSYNEQFF.

The chain carries TRBV29-1 and TRBJ2-3, with TRBD1 matching over 8 bases. From germline, CDR1 is SQVTM and CDR2 ANQGSEA. This CDR3 spans 16 amino acids. Trimming took 1 base from V and 1 from J; bases not matched to a gene: 7. The CDR3 DNA sequence: TGCAGCGTTGAAGTGGAGCCAGGGGGCGGCACAGATACGCAGTATTTT. This codes for CSVEVEPGGGTDTQYF.

The V and J genes are TRBV5-4 and TRBJ2-3; perhaps TRBD2 as D (6 bases). CDR3 size: 13 residues. In germline, CDR1 is SGHNT, CDR2 YYREEE (reference sequence). V lost 5 bases, J lost 7 bases, and 14 bases lay in between. DNA of the CDR3: TGTGCCAGCAGTCTAGCCGGGGGTAATACGCAGTATTTT. Translating it yields CASSLAGGNTQYF.

This chain connects TRBV7-3 to TRBJ2-1; 13 nucleotides match TRBD2. Germline V gene sequence: CDR1 SGHTA, CDR2 FQGTGA. V shed 3 bases and J 0 bases; nucleotides not matched to a gene: 11. The CDR3 runs to 20 residues. CDR3 DNA: TGTGCCAGCAGCTTGATCACGACTAGCGGGGGGCCGCACTCCTACAATGAGCAGTTCTTC. Translating it yields CASSLITTSGGPHSYNEQFF.

This chain connects TRBV5-5 to TRBJ1-2, with no clear D. Between the trimmed V and J ends, which lost 0 bases and 6 bases, there was a span of 12 bases. Germline V gene sequence: CDR1 SGHKS, CDR2 YYEKEE (reference sequence). This CDR3 has 14 amino acids. CDR3 DNA sequence: TGTGCCAGCAGCTTGGGCCCTACAGTAAATGGCTACACCTTC. Its translation: CASSLGPTVNGYTF.

This clone was detected once. The rearrangement joins TRBV27 to TRBJ1-5, with D maybe TRBD1 (6 bases). V lost 8 bases and J lost 0, with 20 bases in between. The CDR3 has 17 residues. Per the germline V gene, CDR1 is MNHEY and CDR2 is SMNVEV (reference sequence). The CDR3 spells CASERQGLSYSNQPQHF. DNA of the CDR3: TGTGCCAGCGAAAGGCAGGGGCTCTCATATAGCAATCAGCCCCAGCATTTT.

The chain has TRBV5-1 and TRBJ1-1; 11 bases match TRBD1. This CDR3 is built from 16 residues. Germline values: CDR1 SGHRS, CDR2 YFSETQ. Trimming at V came to 4 bases and at J to 0 bases, leaving 5 bases not matched to a gene. The CDR3 DNA reads as TGCGCCAGCAGCCCACGGACAGGGGGCTTGAACACTGAAGCTTTCTTT. Protein sequence: CASSPRTGGLNTEAFF.

The chain joins TRBV4-2 to TRBJ2-7, with D possibly being TRBD2 (5 bases). The germline V gene has CDR1 LGHNA and CDR2 YNFKEQ. V was clipped by 1 base and J by 1 base, with 8 bases between them. The CDR3 runs to 14 residues. The CDR3 DNA reads as TGTGCCAGCAGCCAAGCGGGAATATCCTACGAGCAGTACTTC. Its translation is CASSQAGISYEQYF.

CDR3 sequence: CASSYSSGLPFTEAFF. In nucleotides, the CDR3 is TGTGCCAGCAGTTATTCTTCGGGACTCCCATTCACTGAAGCTTTCTTT. This rearrangement joins TRBV28 to TRBJ1-1; possible D gene TRBD1, 5 bases. Germline CDR1 and CDR2: MDHEN and SYDVKM. CDR3 size: 16 residues. Deletions cut 4 bases from V and 4 bases from J, with 19 bases between.

V and J are TRBV18 and TRBJ1-1, with a weak D call TRBD1 (5 bases). Germline lookup yields CDR1 KGHSH and CDR2 LQKENI. The V end lost 3 bases, the J end lost 1 base, and 15 bases lay between the germline ends. The CDR3 loop spans 16 amino acids. CDR3 sequence: CASSPPLPQGNTEAFF. CDR3 nucleotide sequence: TGTGCCAGCTCACCCCCCCTTCCGCAGGGGAACACTGAAGCTTTCTTT.

This clone was counted between two and nine times. This sequence joins TRBV6-6 and TRBJ1-1; a weak D match, TRBD1 (6 bases). The CDR3 loop spans 13 amino acids. Germline loops: CDR1 MNHNY, CDR2 SVGAGI (reference sequence). V was cut by 6 bases and J by 6 bases, with 14 bases left in between. CDR3 sequence reads: CASSPRQDSEAFF. The CDR3, as DNA: TGTGCCAGCAGCCCGAGACAGGATTCTGAAGCTTTCTTT.

The CDR3 loop reads CAISEHAPRGEEAFF. In nucleotides, the CDR3 is TGTGCCATCAGTGAGCACGCCCCGCGGGGGGAGGAAGCTTTCTTT. The rearrangement joins TRBV10-3 to TRBJ1-1; D is perhaps TRBD1 (5 bases). Trimming removed 2 bases at V and 8 bases at J, with 18 bases between. In germline, CDR1 is ENHRY, CDR2 SYGVKD. This CDR3 is 15 amino acids long.

This clone showed up just a few times. The rearrangement joins TRBV7-9 to TRBJ1-1, with 8 bases identical to TRBD1. The germline CDR1 and CDR2 sequences are SEHNR and FQNEAQ (reference sequence). V lost 7 bases, J lost 11 bases, and 6 bases stayed unmatched. The CDR3 is 11 residues long. The CDR3 loop reads CASTGQGGAFF. DNA for the CDR3: TGTGCCAGCACCGGACAGGGCGGCGCTTTCTTT.

The V call is TRBV19, the J call TRBJ1-3; no clear D. The CDR3 consists of 16 residues. The V gene's germline CDR1 is LNHDA and CDR2 SQIVND (reference sequence). The V end lost 3 bases, the J end lost 0 bases, and 12 bases lay between the germline ends. The CDR3 spells CASSMEGLPSGNTIYF. DNA for the CDR3: TGTGCCAGTAGTATGGAGGGCCTTCCCTCTGGAAACACCATATATTTT.

The J gene is TRBJ2-5, the V gene TRBV5-1, with 12 nucleotides matching TRBD2. CDR1 and CDR2 from the germline V gene are SGHRS and YFSETQ. The trim removed 1 base at V and 4 bases at J, leaving 11 bases unmatched. The CDR3 covers 18 residues. The DNA of the CDR3 is TGCGCCAGCAGCTTGTCGACTAGCGGGGGACCTCGGAGAGAGACCCAGTACTTC. Translating it yields CASSLSTSGGPRRETQYF.

The chain combines TRBV9 with TRBJ1-4; the match to TRBD1 covers 7 bases. The germline V gene has CDR1 SGDLS and CDR2 YYNGEE. The CDR3 extends over 18 amino acids. The J segment lost 5 bases and the V segment lost 3 bases, leaving 16 bases of the junction unmatched. The CDR3 protein is CASSGRRGSTIANEKLFF. In DNA form, the CDR3 reads TGTGCCAGCAGCGGCCGCAGGGGGAGCACAATCGCCAATGAAAAACTGTTTTTT.

The sample holds one count of this clone. The chain is built from TRBV6-1 and TRBJ1-2; 7 nucleotides agree with TRBD1. The CDR3 is made up of 14 amino acids. The germline V gene has CDR1 MNHNS and CDR2 SASEGT. V lost 7 bases, J lost 9 bases, and 14 bases stayed unmatched. CDR3 sequence reads: CASTLQGPSDSYTF. The CDR3 nucleotides are TGTGCCAGCACACTACAGGGGCCATCGGATAGCTACACCTTC.

The chain carries TRBV27 and TRBJ1-5; a possible D gene is TRBD1 (5 bases). This CDR3 has 16 amino acids. The germline V gene encodes CDR1 MNHEY and CDR2 SMNVEV (reference sequence). V lost 4 bases and J 5 bases, leaving 18 bases between the germline ends. The CDR3 DNA reads TGTGCCAGCAGTTGGGGGGGTACCCAGGGCCATCAGCCCCAGCATTTT. Protein product: CASSWGGTQGHQPQHF.

In DNA form, the CDR3 reads TGTGCCACCAGCTCGCAGGGCTACGAGCAGTACTTC. Amino acid sequence: CATSSQGYEQYF. This sequence joins TRBV15 and TRBJ2-7, with TRBD1 as a possible D gene (5 bases). The germline CDR1 and CDR2 sequences are LNHNV and YYDKDF (reference sequence). Deletions cut 5 bases from V and 3 bases from J, with 8 bases between. The length of the CDR3 is 12 residues.

The chain employs TRBV5-5 and TRBJ2-7; 7 nucleotides align to TRBD2. The CDR3 runs to 15 residues. Germline V gene lookup returns CDR1 SGHKS and CDR2 YYEKEE (reference sequence). Unmatched junction bases numbered 6, after V lost 1 base and J lost 2 bases. The CDR3 nucleotides are TGTGCCAGCAGCTTGATTGGGGGGGGGACCTACGAGCAGTACTTC. Its protein product is CASSLIGGGTYEQYF.

CDR3 residues: CASSVDPRGGSDEQFF. DNA for the CDR3: TGTGCCAGCAGCGTAGACCCGCGGGGGGGATCGGATGAGCAGTTCTTC. This sequence joins TRBV9 and TRBJ2-1, with 9 bases identical to TRBD2. V gave up 0 bases and J gave up 8 bases; unmatched junction bases: 9. CDR1 SGDLS and CDR2 YYNGEE come from the germline V gene. This CDR3 contains 16 residues.

V is TRBV5-8 and J is TRBJ2-7; D perhaps matches TRBD2 (5 bases). The CDR3 totals 15 residues. CDR1 is SGHTS and CDR2 is YDEGEE in the germline V gene. V lost 1 base and J lost 2, with 13 bases in between. Here the CDR3 reads CASSLKRKTAYEQYF. The DNA of the CDR3 is TGTGCCAGCAGCTTGAAGCGGAAGACGGCCTACGAGCAGTACTTC.

This chain links TRBV11-2 with TRBJ1-3; no clear D gene. Trimming stripped 5 bases from V and 0 bases from J, with 8 bases between. The germline CDR1 and CDR2 sequences are SGHAT and FQNNGV. CDR3 size: 14 residues. This CDR3 reads CASSELPSGNTIYF. The DNA of the CDR3 is TGTGCCAGCAGCGAGCTCCCCTCTGGAAACACCATATATTTT.